A single TCR beta chain is shown here with its context. Original processing notes: Reference gene primer amplification in the assay estimated nucleated cell counts. TCRdb keeps only in-frame clones here, not all; method: immunoSEQ multiplex PCR. D and trimming come from the DNA, and the V and J calls and clone size come from that table. The data show 150,000 to 170,000 clones, with approximately 83% seen just once and 25% to 30% held by the top ten. Trimming removed 4 bases at V and 7 bases at J, with 16 bases between. CDR1 is MGHRA, CDR2 YSYEKL, per germline. The CDR3 has 14 amino acids. This sample was taken from a study of blood T cell repertoires in COVID-19.

This receptor was identified in an older woman with acute or convalescent COVID-19. The chain joins TRBV4-1 to TRBJ1-1; no firm D call. The material sequenced was peripheral blood. The CDR3: CASSLVRTGSEAFF. The CDR3 DNA sequence: TGCGCCAGCAGCCTAGTCCGGACGGGGAGTGAAGCTTTCTTT.